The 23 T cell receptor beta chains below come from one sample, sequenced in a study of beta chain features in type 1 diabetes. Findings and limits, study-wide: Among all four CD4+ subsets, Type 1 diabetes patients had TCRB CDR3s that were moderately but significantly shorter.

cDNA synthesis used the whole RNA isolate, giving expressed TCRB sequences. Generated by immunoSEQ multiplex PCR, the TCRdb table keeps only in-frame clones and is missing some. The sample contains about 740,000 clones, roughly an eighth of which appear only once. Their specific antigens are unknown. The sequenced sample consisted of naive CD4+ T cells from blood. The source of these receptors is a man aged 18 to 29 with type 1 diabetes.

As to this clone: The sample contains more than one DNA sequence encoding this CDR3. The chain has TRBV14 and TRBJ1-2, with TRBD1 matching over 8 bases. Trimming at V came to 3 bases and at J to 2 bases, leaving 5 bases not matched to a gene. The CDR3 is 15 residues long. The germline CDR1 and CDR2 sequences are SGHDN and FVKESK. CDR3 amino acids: CASSQPGQANYGYTF. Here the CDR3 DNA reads TGTGCCAGCAGCCAGCCGGGACAGGCGAACTATGGCTACACCTTC.

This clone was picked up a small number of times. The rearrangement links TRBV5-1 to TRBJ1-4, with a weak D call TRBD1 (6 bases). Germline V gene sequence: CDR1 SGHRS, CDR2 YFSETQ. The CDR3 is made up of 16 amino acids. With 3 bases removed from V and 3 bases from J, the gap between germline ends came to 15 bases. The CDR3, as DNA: TGCGCCAGCAGCTCTCCATCGACAGGACCTAATGAAAAACTGTTTTTT. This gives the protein CASSSPSTGPNEKLFF.

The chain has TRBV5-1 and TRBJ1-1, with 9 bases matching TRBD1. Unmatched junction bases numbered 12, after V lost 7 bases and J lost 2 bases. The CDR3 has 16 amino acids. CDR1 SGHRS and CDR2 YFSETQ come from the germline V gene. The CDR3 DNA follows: TGCGCCAGCGGGGACAGGGCGGGGGCTTATAACACTGAAGCTTTCTTT. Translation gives CASGDRAGAYNTEAFF.

DNA for the CDR3: TGTGCCAGCAGTGTACAGGGAGATGAAAAACTGTTTTTT. It is translated as CASSVQGDEKLFF. The V call is TRBV2, the J call TRBJ1-4, with D possibly being TRBD1 (6 bases). The germline V gene has CDR1 SNHLY and CDR2 FYNNEI. V lost 4 bases to trimming and J lost 6 bases, with 9 bases between them. There are 13 residues in the CDR3.

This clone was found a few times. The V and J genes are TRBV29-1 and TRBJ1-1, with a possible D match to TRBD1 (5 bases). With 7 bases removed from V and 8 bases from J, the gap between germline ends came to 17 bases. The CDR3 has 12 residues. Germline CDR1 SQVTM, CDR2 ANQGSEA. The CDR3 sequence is CSAESGGGEAFF. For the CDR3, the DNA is TGCAGCGCGGAGAGCGGGGGAGGCGAAGCTTTCTTT. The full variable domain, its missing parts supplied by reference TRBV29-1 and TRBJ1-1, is SAVISQKPSRDICQRGTSLTIQCQVDSQVTMMFWYRQQPGQSLTLIATANQGSEATYESGFVIDKFPISRPNLTFSTLTVSNMSPEDSSIYLCSAESGGGEAFFGQGTRLTVV.

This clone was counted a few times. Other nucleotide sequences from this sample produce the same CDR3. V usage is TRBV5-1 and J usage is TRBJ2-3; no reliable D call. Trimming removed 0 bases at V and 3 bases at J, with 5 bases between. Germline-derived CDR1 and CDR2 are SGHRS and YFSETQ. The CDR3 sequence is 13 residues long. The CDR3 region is CASSLAGTDTQYF. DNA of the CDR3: TGCGCCAGCAGCTTGGCCGGGACAGATACGCAGTATTTT.

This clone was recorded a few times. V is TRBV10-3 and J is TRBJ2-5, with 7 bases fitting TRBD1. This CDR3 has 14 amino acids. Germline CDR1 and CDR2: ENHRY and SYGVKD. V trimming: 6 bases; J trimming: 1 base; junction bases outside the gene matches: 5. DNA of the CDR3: TGTGCCATCAGAAACACAGGGGTCCAAGAGACCCAGTACTTC. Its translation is CAIRNTGVQETQYF.

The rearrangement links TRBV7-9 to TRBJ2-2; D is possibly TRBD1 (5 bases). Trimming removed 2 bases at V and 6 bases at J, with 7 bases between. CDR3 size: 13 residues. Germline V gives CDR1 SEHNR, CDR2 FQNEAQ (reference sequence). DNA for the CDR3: TGTGCCAGCAGCTTAAAAGGGGCCGGGGAGCTGTTTTTT. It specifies CASSLKGAGELFF.

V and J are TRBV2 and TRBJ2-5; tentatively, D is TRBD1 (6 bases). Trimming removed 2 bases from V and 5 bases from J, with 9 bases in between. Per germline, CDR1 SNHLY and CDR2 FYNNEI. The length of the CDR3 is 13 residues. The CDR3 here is CASSETGRETQYF. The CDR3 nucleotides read TGTGCCAGCAGTGAAACAGGGCGGGAGACCCAGTACTTC.

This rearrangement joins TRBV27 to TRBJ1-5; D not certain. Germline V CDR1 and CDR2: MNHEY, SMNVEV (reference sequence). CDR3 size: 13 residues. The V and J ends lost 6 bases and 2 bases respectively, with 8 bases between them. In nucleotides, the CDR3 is TGTGCCAGCAGCCCAAGGGGCAATCAGCCCCAGCATTTT. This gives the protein CASSPRGNQPQHF.

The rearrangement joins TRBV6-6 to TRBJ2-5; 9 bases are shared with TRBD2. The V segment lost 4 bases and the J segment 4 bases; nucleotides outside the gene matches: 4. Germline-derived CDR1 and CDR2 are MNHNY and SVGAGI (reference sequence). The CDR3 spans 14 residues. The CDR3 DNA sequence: TGTGCCAGCAGTTTTGCGGGGGGGCGAGAGACCCAGTACTTC. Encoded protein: CASSFAGGRETQYF.

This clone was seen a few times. The CDR3 protein is CASSFLSRGDEQYF. CDR3 nucleotides: TGTGCCAGCAGCTTTTTGTCCAGGGGTGACGAGCAGTACTTC. The chain has TRBV7-2 and TRBJ2-7, with D possibly TRBD1 on 6 matching bases. V shed 3 bases and J shed 5 bases, with 14 bases lying between them. Germline V lookup: CDR1 SGHTA, CDR2 FQGNSA. The length of the CDR3 is 14 residues.

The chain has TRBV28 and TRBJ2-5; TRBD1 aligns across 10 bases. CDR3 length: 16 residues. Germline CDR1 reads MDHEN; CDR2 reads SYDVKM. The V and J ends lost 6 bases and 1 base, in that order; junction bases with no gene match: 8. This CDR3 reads CASRTGTGVPQETQYF. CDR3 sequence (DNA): TGTGCCAGCAGAACCGGGACAGGGGTCCCCCAAGAGACCCAGTACTTC. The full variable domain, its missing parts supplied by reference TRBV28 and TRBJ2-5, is DVKVTQSSRYLVKRTGEKVFLECVQDMDHENMFWYRQDPGLGLRLIYFSYDVKMKEKGDIPEGYSVSREKKERFSLILESASTNQTSMYLCASRTGTGVPQETQYFGPGTRLLVL.

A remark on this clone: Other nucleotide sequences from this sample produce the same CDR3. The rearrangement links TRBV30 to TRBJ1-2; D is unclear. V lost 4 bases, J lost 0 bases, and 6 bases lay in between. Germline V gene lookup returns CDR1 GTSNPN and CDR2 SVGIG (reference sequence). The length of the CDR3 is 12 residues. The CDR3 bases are TGTGCCTGGACGGAAGCTAACTATGGCTACACCTTC. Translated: CAWTEANYGYTF.

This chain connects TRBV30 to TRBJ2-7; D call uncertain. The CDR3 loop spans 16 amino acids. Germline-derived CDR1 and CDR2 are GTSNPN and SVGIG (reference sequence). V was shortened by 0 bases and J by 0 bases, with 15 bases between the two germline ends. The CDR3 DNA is TGTGCCTGGAGTGTACGGAGCAGGCTAAGCTCCTACGAGCAGTACTTC. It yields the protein CAWSVRSRLSSYEQYF.

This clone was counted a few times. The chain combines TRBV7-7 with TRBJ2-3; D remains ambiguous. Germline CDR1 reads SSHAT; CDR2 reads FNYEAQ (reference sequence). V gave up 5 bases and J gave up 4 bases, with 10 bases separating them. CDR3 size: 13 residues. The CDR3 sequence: CASSPSAADTQYF. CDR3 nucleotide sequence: TGTGCCAGCAGCCCGAGCGCGGCAGATACGCAGTATTTT.

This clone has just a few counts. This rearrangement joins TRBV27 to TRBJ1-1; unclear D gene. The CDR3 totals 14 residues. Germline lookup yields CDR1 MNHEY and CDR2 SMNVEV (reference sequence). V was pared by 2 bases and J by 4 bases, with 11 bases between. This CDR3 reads CASSLEPFSTEAFF. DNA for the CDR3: TGTGCCAGCAGTTTAGAACCTTTTAGCACTGAAGCTTTCTTT.

CDR3 in DNA: TGTGCCAGCGCCCCCCTTACGACTACTGAAGCTTTCTTT. The encoded protein is CASAPLTTTEAFF. V usage is TRBV9 and J usage is TRBJ1-1; D call uncertain. The CDR3 loop spans 13 amino acids. Germline CDR1 reads SGDLS; CDR2 reads YYNGEE. With 7 bases removed from V and 5 bases from J, the gap between germline ends came to 15 bases. Drawing the rest from reference TRBV9 and TRBJ1-1, the complete variable domain is DSGVTQTPKHLITATGQRVTLRCSPRSGDLSVYWYQQSLDQGLQFLIQYYNGEERAKGNILERFSAQQFPDLHSELNLSSLELGDSALYFCASAPLTTTEAFFGQGTRLTVV.

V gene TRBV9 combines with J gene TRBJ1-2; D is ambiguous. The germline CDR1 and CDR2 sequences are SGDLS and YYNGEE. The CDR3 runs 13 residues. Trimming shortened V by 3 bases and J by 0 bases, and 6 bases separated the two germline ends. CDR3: CASSAGTNYGYTF. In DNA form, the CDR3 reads TGTGCCAGCAGCGCGGGGACTAACTATGGCTACACCTTC.

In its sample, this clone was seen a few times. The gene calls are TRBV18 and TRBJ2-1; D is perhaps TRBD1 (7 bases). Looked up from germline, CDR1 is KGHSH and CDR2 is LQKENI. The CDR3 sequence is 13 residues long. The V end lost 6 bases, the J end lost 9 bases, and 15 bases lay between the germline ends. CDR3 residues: CASSGQGGSEQFF. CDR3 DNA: TGTGCCAGCTCCGGGCAGGGGGGAAGTGAGCAGTTCTTC. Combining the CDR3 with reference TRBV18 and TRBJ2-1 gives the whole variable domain NAGVMQNPRHLVRRRGQEARLRCSPMKGHSHVYWYRQLPEEGLKFMVYLQKENIIDESGMPKERFSAEFPKEGPSILRIQQVVRGDSAAYFCASSGQGGSEQFFGPGTRLTVL.

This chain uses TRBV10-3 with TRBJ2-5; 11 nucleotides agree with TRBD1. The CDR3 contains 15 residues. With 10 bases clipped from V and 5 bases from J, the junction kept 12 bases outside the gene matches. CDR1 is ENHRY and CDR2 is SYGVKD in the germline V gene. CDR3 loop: CASTPDGQGAETQYF. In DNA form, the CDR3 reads TGTGCCAGCACTCCGGACGGACAGGGGGCCGAGACCCAGTACTTC.

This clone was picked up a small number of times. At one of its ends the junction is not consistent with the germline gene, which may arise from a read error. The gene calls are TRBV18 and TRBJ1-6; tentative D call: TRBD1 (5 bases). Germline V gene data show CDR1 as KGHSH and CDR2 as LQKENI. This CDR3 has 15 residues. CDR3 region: CASLPTRGGDSPLHF. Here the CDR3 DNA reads TGTGCCAGCTTACCAACAAGGGGTGGAGATTCACCCCTCCACTTT.

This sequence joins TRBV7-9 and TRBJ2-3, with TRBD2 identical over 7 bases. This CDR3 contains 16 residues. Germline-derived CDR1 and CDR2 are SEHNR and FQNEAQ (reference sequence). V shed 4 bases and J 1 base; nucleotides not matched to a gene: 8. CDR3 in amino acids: CASSSQRGGGTDTQYF. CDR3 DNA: TGTGCCAGCAGCTCCCAGCGGGGCGGGGGCACAGATACGCAGTATTTT.